This T cell receptor (beta chain) was retrieved from a study of post-analysis software for immune sequencing data. On the study more broadly: Recorded disease courses covered relapsing-remitting, secondary progressive and progressive-relapsing multiple sclerosis. Some patients had no subtype annotation.

Unique molecular identifiers tagged the TCR beta cDNA libraries. The source material, about 0.9 to 11 million T cells, gave rise to 500,000 or so cDNA molecules. A single record per CDR3 protein comes from TCRdb applying MiXCR to the PCR reads. The sample consists of some 700,000 distinct CDR3 sequences, roughly three fifths of them appearing once. Whole-study findings and limits: Comparison of patients with controls showed five or six TRBV segments more frequent in patients, TRBV5-6, TRBV5-1 and TRBV20-1 among them. Strong same-batch co-clustering of samples appeared with F measure clustering. Normalized Chao1 diversity was significantly lower in multiple sclerosis patients than in controls.

With respect to this clonotype: Its cognate antigen is unknown.

The CDR3 loop spans 17 amino acids. Germline V lookup: CDR1 KGHDR, CDR2 SFDVKD. Trimming cost V 6 bases and J 8 bases; bases outside gene matches: 16. This TCR came from a girl aged 2 to 10 with multiple sclerosis. The chain links TRBV24-1 to TRBJ2-1; 9 nucleotides line up with TRBD2. The sample was blood. The CDR3: CATSPSGGSGRRDEQFF. The CDR3 coding sequence is TGTGCCACCAGTCCTAGTGGGGGTAGCGGGAGACGGGATGAGCAGTTCTTC.